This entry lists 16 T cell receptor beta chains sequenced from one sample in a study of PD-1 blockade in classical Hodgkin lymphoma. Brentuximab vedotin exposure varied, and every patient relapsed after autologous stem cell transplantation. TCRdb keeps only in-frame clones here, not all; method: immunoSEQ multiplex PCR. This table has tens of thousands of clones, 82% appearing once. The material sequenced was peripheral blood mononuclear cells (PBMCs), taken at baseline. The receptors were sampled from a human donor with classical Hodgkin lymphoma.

CDR3 amino acids: CASSLFGQPQHF. The CDR3 coding sequence is TGTGCCAGCAGCTTATTTGGTCAGCCCCAGCATTTT. The chain joins TRBV7-2 to TRBJ1-5, with D unclear. The CDR3 has 12 amino acids. Trimming removed 2 bases from V and 6 bases from J, with 5 bases in between. Germline CDR1 reads SGHTA; CDR2 reads FQGNSA.

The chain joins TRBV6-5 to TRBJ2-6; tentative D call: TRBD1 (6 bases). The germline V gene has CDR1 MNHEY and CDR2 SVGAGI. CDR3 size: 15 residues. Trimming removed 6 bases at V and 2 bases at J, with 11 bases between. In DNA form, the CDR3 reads TGTGCCAGCAGACCTCCAGGGGCTGGGGCCAACGTCCTGACTTTC. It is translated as CASRPPGAGANVLTF.

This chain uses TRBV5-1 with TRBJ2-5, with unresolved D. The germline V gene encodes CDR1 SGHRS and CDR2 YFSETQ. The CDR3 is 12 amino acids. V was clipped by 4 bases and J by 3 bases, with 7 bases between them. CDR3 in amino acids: CASSLGKETQYF. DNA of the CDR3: TGCGCCAGCAGCCTCGGCAAAGAGACCCAGTACTTC.

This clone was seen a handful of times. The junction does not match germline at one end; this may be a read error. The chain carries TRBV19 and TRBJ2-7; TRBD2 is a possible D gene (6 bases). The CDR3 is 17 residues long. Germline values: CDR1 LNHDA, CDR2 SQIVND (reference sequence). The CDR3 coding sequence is TGTGCCAGTAGTAAACCCCCCGGGGGAGAATCCTCCCACGAGCAGTACTTC. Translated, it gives CASSKPPGGESSHEQYF. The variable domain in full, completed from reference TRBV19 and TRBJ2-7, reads DGGITQSPKYLFRKEGQNVTLSCEQNLNHDAMYWYRQDPGQGLRLIYYSQIVNDFQKGDIAEGYSVSREKKESFPLTVTSAQKNPTAFYLCASSKPPGGESSHEQYFGPGTRLTVT.

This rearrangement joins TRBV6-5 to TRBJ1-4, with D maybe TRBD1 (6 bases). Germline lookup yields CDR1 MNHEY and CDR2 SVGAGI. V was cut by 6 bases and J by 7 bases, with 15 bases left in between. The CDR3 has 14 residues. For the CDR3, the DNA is TGTGCCAGCAGCCCACAGGGACGGGTTGAAAAACTGTTTTTT. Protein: CASSPQGRVEKLFF.

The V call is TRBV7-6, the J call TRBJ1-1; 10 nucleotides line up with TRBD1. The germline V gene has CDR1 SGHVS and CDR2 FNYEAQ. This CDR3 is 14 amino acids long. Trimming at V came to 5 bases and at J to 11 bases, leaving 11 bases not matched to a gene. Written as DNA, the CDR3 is TGTGCCAGCAGCAGTCCGGGACAGGGGACGAGCGCTTTCTTT. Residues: CASSSPGQGTSAFF.

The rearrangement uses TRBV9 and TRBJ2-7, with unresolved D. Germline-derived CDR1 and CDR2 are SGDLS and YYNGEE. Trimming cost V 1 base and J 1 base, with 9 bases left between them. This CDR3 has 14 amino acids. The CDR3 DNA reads TGTGCCAGCAGCGTATCGTCGCAGTCCTACGAGCAGTACTTC. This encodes CASSVSSQSYEQYF.

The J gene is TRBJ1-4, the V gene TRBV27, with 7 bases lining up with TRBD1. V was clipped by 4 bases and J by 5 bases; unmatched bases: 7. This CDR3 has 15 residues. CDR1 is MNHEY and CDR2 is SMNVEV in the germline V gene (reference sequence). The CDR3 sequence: CASSSPGQKNEKLFF. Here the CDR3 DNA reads TGTGCCAGCAGTTCTCCGGGACAGAAGAATGAAAAACTGTTTTTT.

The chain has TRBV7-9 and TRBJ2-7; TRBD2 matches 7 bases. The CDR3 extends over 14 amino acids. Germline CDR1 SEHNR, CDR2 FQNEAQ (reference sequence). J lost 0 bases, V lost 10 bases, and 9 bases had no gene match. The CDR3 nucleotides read TGTGCCACCGAAAGGGCTAGCGGCTCCTACGAGCAGTACTTC. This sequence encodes CATERASGSYEQYF.

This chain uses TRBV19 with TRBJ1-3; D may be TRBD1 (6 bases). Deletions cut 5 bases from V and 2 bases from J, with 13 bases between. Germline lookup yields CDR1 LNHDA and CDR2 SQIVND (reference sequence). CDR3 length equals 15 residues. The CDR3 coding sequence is TGTGCCAGTAGTCTACAGGGAAGACCTGGAAACACCATATATTTT. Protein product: CASSLQGRPGNTIYF.

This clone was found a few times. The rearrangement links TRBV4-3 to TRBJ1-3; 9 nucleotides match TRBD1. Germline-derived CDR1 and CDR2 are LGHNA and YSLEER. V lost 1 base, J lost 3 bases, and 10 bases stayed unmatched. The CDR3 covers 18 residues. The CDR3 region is CASSQVVRDRVYGNTIYF. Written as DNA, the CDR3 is TGCGCCAGCAGCCAAGTCGTTCGGGACAGGGTATATGGAAACACCATATATTTT.

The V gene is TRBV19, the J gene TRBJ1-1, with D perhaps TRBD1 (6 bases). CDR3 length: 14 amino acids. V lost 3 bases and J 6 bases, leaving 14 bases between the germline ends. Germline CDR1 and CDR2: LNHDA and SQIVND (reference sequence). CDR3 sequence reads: CASSITTGSSEAFF. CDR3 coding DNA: TGTGCCAGTAGTATCACCACAGGGAGCTCTGAAGCTTTCTTT.

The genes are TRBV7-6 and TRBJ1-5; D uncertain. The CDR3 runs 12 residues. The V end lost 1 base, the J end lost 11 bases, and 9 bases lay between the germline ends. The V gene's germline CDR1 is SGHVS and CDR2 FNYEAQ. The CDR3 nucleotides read TGTGCCAGCAGCTTAGAAGGAGGGTCCCAGCATTTT. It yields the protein CASSLEGGSQHF.

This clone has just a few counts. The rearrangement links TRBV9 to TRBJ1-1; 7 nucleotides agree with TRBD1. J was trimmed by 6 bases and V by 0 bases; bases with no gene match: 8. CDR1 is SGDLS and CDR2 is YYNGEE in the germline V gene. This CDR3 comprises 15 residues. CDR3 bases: TGTGCCAGCAGCGTAGCCCTTGGGACAGCGTCTGAAGCTTTCTTT. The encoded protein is CASSVALGTASEAFF.

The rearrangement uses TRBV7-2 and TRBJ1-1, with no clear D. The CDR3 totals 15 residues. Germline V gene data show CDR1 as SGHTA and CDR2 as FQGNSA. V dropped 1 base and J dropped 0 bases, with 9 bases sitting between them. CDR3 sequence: CASSLGLLMNTEAFF. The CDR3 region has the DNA TGTGCCAGCAGCTTAGGGCTGCTCATGAACACTGAAGCTTTCTTT.

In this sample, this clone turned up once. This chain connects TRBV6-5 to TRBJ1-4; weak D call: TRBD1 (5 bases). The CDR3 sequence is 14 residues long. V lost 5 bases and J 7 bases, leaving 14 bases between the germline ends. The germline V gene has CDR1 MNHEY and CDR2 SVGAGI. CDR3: CASSRDGGFEKLFF. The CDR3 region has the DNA TGTGCCAGCAGTAGGGACGGTGGGTTTGAAAAACTGTTTTTT.